This T cell receptor beta chain was captured in a study of blood T cell repertoires in COVID-19. Study-level background: Italy, Spain and the United States were the sources of the convalescent and acute COVID-19 samples. T cells, B-cell-depleted T cells, or PBMCs supplied cDNA or gDNA.

Per the original methods: Nucleated cell counts were estimated from reference gene primer amplification. Using immunoSEQ multiplex PCR, the repertoire was profiled, and TCRdb retains in-frame clones only, with some absent. The V and J calls and the clone size are those of that table, but D and trimming were determined from the DNA. The sample lists about 85,000 clones, nearly 90% occurring once. Germline trimming cut 4 bases from V and 5 bases from J; bases unmatched to any gene: 4. Looked up from germline, CDR1 is SGHRS and CDR2 is YFSETQ. This CDR3 has 14 amino acids. J is TRBJ1-5 and V is TRBV5-1, with 9 positions matching TRBD1. The TCR was taken from a woman over 75 with active or convalescent COVID-19. The sequencing input was peripheral blood. Here the CDR3 reads CASSPQGADQPQHF. The CDR3 DNA reads TGCGCCAGCAGCCCACAGGGGGCAGATCAGCCCCAGCATTTT.